Shown below are 12 T cell receptor beta chains from a single sample sequenced in a study of post-analysis software for immune sequencing data. Study observations and caveats: Included in a set of four or five TRBV segments more frequent in patients than controls were TRBV5-6, TRBV5-1 and TRBV20-1.

No cognate antigen is known for these TCRs. Included in the TCR beta cDNA libraries were unique molecular identifiers. In TCRdb, the PCR reads were re-called with MiXCR into one record per CDR3 protein. In the table there are around 200,000 distinct CDR3 sequences, roughly 30% of which are singletons. Sequencing was performed on blood. These receptors came from a girl aged 2-17 years with multiple sclerosis.

In its sample, this clonotype was seen many times. The chain uses TRBV5-6 and TRBJ1-2; D remains ambiguous. The CDR3 is 13 residues long. In germline, CDR1 is SGHDT, CDR2 YYEEEE. The V gene lost 6 bases and the J gene lost 4 bases, with 13 bases spanning the gap. CDR3 DNA sequence: TGTGCCAGCACCAACACAGAATCCTATGGCTACACCTTC. It codes for CASTNTESYGYTF.

The CDR3 region is CSARADRGEGYEQYF. The DNA for the CDR3 is TGCAGTGCTAGAGCCGACAGGGGGGAGGGCTACGAGCAGTACTTC. The chain combines TRBV20-1 with TRBJ2-7, with 9 bases that match TRBD1. This CDR3 spans 15 amino acids. Looked up from germline, CDR1 is DFQATT and CDR2 is SNEGSKA (reference sequence). Unmatched junction bases numbered 7, after V lost 1 base and J lost 3 bases.

On this clonotype: This sequence may be a read error, since a much larger clone differs from it by one base. The rearrangement links TRBV28 to TRBJ2-4; D tentatively reads TRBD1 or TRBD2 (5 bases each). TRBJ2-7 explains the end of the DNA better; the J call may be wrong. Germline V gene sequence: CDR1 MDHEN, CDR2 SYDVKM. The CDR3 sequence is 17 residues long. In nucleotides, the CDR3 is TGTGCCAGCAGCCTACCGTTGGAGGACACGATCTTCTACGAGCAGTACTTC. It specifies CASSLPLEDTIFYEQYF.

The chain is built from TRBV7-9 and TRBJ2-7; tentative D call: TRBD2 (5 bases). Germline values: CDR1 SEHNR, CDR2 FQNEAQ (reference sequence). The ends were cut back, 2 bases at V and 2 bases at J, with 13 bases in the middle. The CDR3 extends over 15 amino acids. The CDR3 DNA follows: TGTGCCAGCAGCTTAATGCCCGGAGGTACCTACGAGCAGTACTTC. It is translated as CASSLMPGGTYEQYF.

Ten or more counts support this clonotype. CDR3 sequence (DNA): TGTGCCAGCAGCTTGTGGGCGGGAGGGTCCTACAATGAGCAGTTCTTC. Translation gives CASSLWAGGSYNEQFF. The chain couples TRBV5-5 to TRBJ2-1, with TRBD2 identical over 9 bases. Germline CDR1 is SGHKS and CDR2 is YYEKEE (reference sequence). V lost 1 base to trimming and J lost 1 base; unmatched junction nucleotides: 3. This CDR3 spans 16 amino acids.

The table lists this clonotype with many counts. This chain links TRBV29-1 with TRBJ2-7, with 8 bases fitting TRBD1. J gave up 2 bases and V 5 bases, and 5 bases lay outside the gene matches. This CDR3 is 13 amino acids long. CDR1 and CDR2 from the germline V gene are SQVTM and ANQGSEA. CDR3 nucleotides: TGCAGCGTTATAGACAGGGGCGCCTACGAGCAGTACTTC. Amino acids: CSVIDRGAYEQYF.

The rearrangement uses TRBV20-1 and TRBJ2-3; 11 nucleotides line up with TRBD1. CDR3 length equals 15 residues. Germline lookup yields CDR1 DFQATT and CDR2 SNEGSKA (reference sequence). Germline trimming cut 4 bases from V and 4 bases from J; bases unmatched to any gene: 7. CDR3 coding DNA: TGCAGTGCTACCGGCCGGGACAGGGGGGCAGATACGCAGTATTTT. Its translation: CSATGRDRGADTQYF.

This clonotype turned up a few times. This sequence joins TRBV5-1 and TRBJ1-2; maybe TRBD1 (5 bases). This CDR3 has 13 amino acids. The V end was cut by 0 bases, the J end by 8 bases, with 11 bases between. CDR1 and CDR2 from the germline V gene are SGHRS and YFSETQ. This CDR3 reads CASSLEGTGGYTF. CDR3 nucleotides: TGCGCCAGCAGCTTGGAGGGGACGGGGGGCTACACCTTC.

The chain uses TRBV6-5 and TRBJ1-3, with a weak D call TRBD1 (6 bases). V lost 2 bases and J lost 1, with 9 bases in between. The CDR3 has 15 amino acids. CDR1 is MNHEY and CDR2 is SVGAGI in the germline V gene. CDR3 in DNA: TGTGCCAGCAGTTACGGAGGGGGTTCTGGAAACACCATATATTTT. Translating gives CASSYGGGSGNTIYF.

On this clonotype: A single base separates this from a much larger clone, so it may be a read error. This chain joins TRBV29-1 and TRBJ2-4; perhaps D is TRBD1 or TRBD2 (6 bases each). Germline V gene lookup returns CDR1 SQVTM and CDR2 ANQGSEA. The CDR3 sequence is 11 residues long. Trimming removed 7 bases from V and 8 bases from J, with 12 bases in between. For the CDR3, the DNA is TGCAGCGCGGAGGGGGAAGACATTCAGTACTTC. Translation: CSAEGEDIQYF.

The chain recombines TRBV5-1 with TRBJ1-1, with D hard to call. The CDR3 is made up of 13 amino acids. CDR1 SGHRS and CDR2 YFSETQ come from the germline V gene. The V and J ends lost 1 base and 4 bases respectively, with 8 bases between them. The CDR3 DNA is TGCGCCAGCAGCTTGATGGTACTCACTGAAGCTTTCTTT. Translation: CASSLMVLTEAFF.

The sample holds a few counts of this clonotype. The chain has TRBV28 and TRBJ2-5; perhaps TRBD2 as D (6 bases). V shed 2 bases and J shed 13 bases, with 14 bases lying between them. The CDR3 extends over 12 amino acids. Germline lookup yields CDR1 MDHEN and CDR2 SYDVKM. The CDR3 is CASSLGPPGLYF. DNA for the CDR3: TGTGCCAGCAGTTTAGGCCCCCCGGGACTGTACTTC. Full variable domain (remainder filled in from reference TRBV28 and TRBJ2-5): DVKVTQSSRYLVKRTGEKVFLECVQDMDHENMFWYRQDPGLGLRLIYFSYDVKMKEKGDIPEGYSVSREKKERFSLILESASTNQTSMYLCASSLGPPGLYFGPGTRLLVL.